Sequencing of this T cell receptor beta chain was carried out in a study of blood T cell repertoires in COVID-19. In the study overall: Collection of acute and convalescent COVID-19 samples took place in the United States, Italy and Spain. In each case, the material was cDNA or gDNA derived from T cells, B-cell-depleted T cells, or PBMCs.

V gave up 2 bases and J gave up 2 bases, with 12 bases separating them. Germline-derived CDR1 and CDR2 are MNHEY and SVGEGT. The CDR3 runs to 15 residues. This clone was seen a few times. The repertoire was sequenced with immunoSEQ multiplex PCR; TCRdb's copy has only in-frame clones and lacks some. Here the sample spans 90,000 to 120,000 clones, approximately 80% being singletons. The sequence derives from an older woman with acute or convalescent COVID-19. The source material was peripheral blood. J is TRBJ1-1 and V is TRBV6-2 or TRBV6-3; D is possibly TRBD1 (5 bases). CDR3 protein: CASSYIAGGNTEAFF. CDR3 nucleotide sequence: TGTGCCAGCAGTTACATCGCGGGGGGTAACACTGAAGCTTTCTTT.